Below are 12 T cell receptor beta chains sequenced from a single sample in a study of beta chain features in type 1 diabetes. The authors reverse transcribed all of the isolated RNA, so sequencing captured expressed TCRB transcripts. Assay: immunoSEQ multiplex PCR; the TCRdb copy retains only in-frame clones and omits some. The sample has over 20,000 clones; 49% are singletons. Study-wide results and caveats: In all four CD4+ subsets, TCRB CDR3 length was significantly, moderately reduced in type 1 diabetes.

The antigens of these receptors remain unknown. The sample consisted of stem cell memory CD4+ T cells from blood. These receptors came from a man in his thirties or forties with type 1 diabetes.

The chain employs TRBV6-4 and TRBJ2-3; 7 positions agree with TRBD1. V lost 6 bases, J lost 1 base, and 10 bases stayed unmatched. This CDR3 contains 16 residues. Germline CDR1 is MRHNA and CDR2 is SNTAGT. Here the CDR3 DNA reads TGTGCCAGCAGCGAATCCGGGACAGCAGGCACAGATACGCAGTATTTT. This gives the protein CASSESGTAGTDTQYF.

This clone was detected once. This chain connects TRBV19 to TRBJ2-3; TRBD2 aligns across 10 bases. Trimming at V came to 0 bases and at J to 0 bases, leaving 6 bases not matched to a gene. The CDR3 is made up of 18 amino acids. Germline V gene data show CDR1 as LNHDA and CDR2 as SQIVND (reference sequence). CDR3 DNA sequence: TGTGCCAGTAGTATAGATCCCACTAGCGGGATTAGCACAGATACGCAGTATTTT. Translated, it gives CASSIDPTSGISTDTQYF.

This chain links TRBV5-1 with TRBJ2-1; 9 nucleotides match TRBD1. V lost 7 bases and J lost 4; bases outside the gene matches: 9. CDR3 length equals 15 residues. From germline, CDR1 is SGHRS and CDR2 YFSETQ. DNA of the CDR3: TGCGCCAGCCCCTCCCGGGACAGGGAATACAATGAGCAGTTCTTC. Translation: CASPSRDREYNEQFF. Full variable domain (rest looked up from reference TRBV5-1 and TRBJ2-1): KAGVTQTPRYLIKTRGQQVTLSCSPISGHRSVSWYQQTPGQGLQFLFEYFSETQRNKGNFPGRFSGRQFSNSRSEMNVSTLELGDSALYLCASPSRDREYNEQFFGPGTRLTVL.

The chain is built from TRBV6-6 and TRBJ1-5; 8 bases are shared with TRBD1. V was pared by 4 bases and J by 7 bases, with 6 bases of the junction left unmatched. CDR1 MNHNY and CDR2 SVGAGI come from the germline V gene (reference sequence). The CDR3 is 14 amino acids. The DNA for the CDR3 is TGTGCCAGCAGTTCGCAGGGGGCGCGGCAGCCCCAGCATTTT. The encoded protein is CASSSQGARQPQHF.

The chain is built from TRBV11-2 and TRBJ1-3, with D perhaps TRBD1 (5 bases). V was shortened by 4 bases and J by 2 bases, with 12 bases between the two germline ends. This CDR3 contains 15 residues. Germline V gives CDR1 SGHAT, CDR2 FQNNGV. The CDR3 here is CASSSGGFAGNTIYF. DNA for the CDR3: TGTGCCAGCAGCTCCGGGGGGTTTGCTGGAAACACCATATATTTT.

The chain combines TRBV5-4 with TRBJ2-1; D is unclear. The CDR3 contains 13 residues. The germline CDR1 and CDR2 sequences are SGHNT and YYREEE (reference sequence). Trimming removed 1 base at V and 7 bases at J, with 9 bases between. The chain's CDR3 is CASSLSSRNEQFF. The CDR3, as DNA: TGTGCCAGCAGCTTGAGTTCTAGAAATGAGCAGTTCTTC.

This clone was picked up a small number of times. DNA of the CDR3: TGTGCCAGCAGCGTCTCTTACGGGACTAGCGGGAGCAATGAGCAGTTCTTC. The encoded protein is CASSVSYGTSGSNEQFF. V usage is TRBV9 and J usage is TRBJ2-1, with TRBD2 identical over 14 bases. The germline CDR1 and CDR2 sequences are SGDLS and YYNGEE. The CDR3 is 17 amino acids. J was trimmed by 6 bases and V by 2 bases; bases with no gene match: 7.

This clone appeared a few times. The V and J genes are TRBV2 and TRBJ2-1, with D maybe TRBD1 (5 bases). The CDR3 loop spans 14 amino acids. Germline assignment: CDR1 SNHLY and CDR2 FYNNEI. Deletions cut 8 bases from V and 2 bases from J, with 13 bases between. CDR3 in DNA: TGTGCCAGCCGTACAGGAGACCCCTACAATGAGCAGTTCTTC. Protein product: CASRTGDPYNEQFF.

J is TRBJ2-1 and V is TRBV6-5, with D possibly being TRBD1 (6 bases). Trimming shortened V by 2 bases and J by 7 bases, and 15 bases separated the two germline ends. CDR3 length: 15 residues. Germline V gene lookup returns CDR1 MNHEY and CDR2 SVGAGI. CDR3 amino acids: CASSYQTPGENEQFF. The CDR3 DNA reads TGTGCCAGCAGTTACCAAACCCCAGGGGAAAATGAGCAGTTCTTC.

The CDR3 coding sequence is TGCGCCAGCAGCTCACAGGGGATGGATGGCTACACCTTC. Translation gives CASSSQGMDGYTF. The J gene is TRBJ1-2, the V gene TRBV5-1, with 7 bases matching TRBD1. Germline V gene data show CDR1 as SGHRS and CDR2 as YFSETQ. V gave up 3 bases and J gave up 6 bases; unmatched junction bases: 5. The length of the CDR3 is 13 residues.

The CDR3 DNA sequence: TGCGCCAGCAGCCAAGGCGTGAGACTAGTCACAGATACGCAGTATTTT. This sequence encodes CASSQGVRLVTDTQYF. The chain recombines TRBV4-1 with TRBJ2-3; possible D gene TRBD2, 6 bases. CDR1 and CDR2 from the germline V gene are MGHRA and YSYEKL. The CDR3 runs to 16 residues. V was cut by 1 base and J by 2 bases, with 13 bases left in between.

CDR3 nucleotide sequence: TGTGCCAGCAGCGACTCCGGGACAAGTCAGCCCCAGCATTTT. Protein: CASSDSGTSQPQHF. The chain combines TRBV5-6 with TRBJ1-5, with D possibly TRBD1 on 6 matching bases. The CDR3 length is 14 residues. The germline gives CDR1 SGHDT, CDR2 YYEEEE. Deletions cut 4 bases from V and 6 bases from J, with 14 bases between.